Listed here are 5 T cell receptor beta chains from one sample, sequenced in a study of CD8 T cells in ankylosing spondylitis. Study outcomes and limitations: There was a TCR beta motif, made of several highly homologous variants, that appeared characteristic of ankylosing spondylitis blood.

No antigen has been identified for these receptors. TCRdb recomputed calls from the 5' RACE reads with MiXCR, one row per CDR3 protein. There are around 480,000 distinct CDR3 sequences in the sample; 17% occur only once, and approximately 1% lies in the top ten. The sample comprised blood, either unsorted or a sorted T cell fraction (not recorded which). The origin of the receptors is a male donor with ankylosing spondylitis.

This clonotype has just a few counts. The chain is built from TRBV6-1 and TRBJ2-6, with 7 bases matching TRBD1. The CDR3 spans 14 residues. V dropped 6 bases and J dropped 4; count of bases not matched to a gene: 3. In germline, CDR1 is MNHNS, CDR2 SASEGT. The CDR3 loop is CASRQGTGANVLTF. For the CDR3, the DNA is TGTGCCAGCAGACAGGGGACCGGGGCCAACGTCCTGACTTTC.

The sample holds a few counts of this clonotype. The chain is built from TRBV5-4 and TRBJ2-3; D is unresolved. Germline assignment: CDR1 SGHNT and CDR2 YYREEE (reference sequence). This CDR3 is built from 14 residues. V was pared by 2 bases and J by 4 bases, with 11 bases between. The CDR3 loop reads CASSLKSGADTQYF. CDR3 nucleotides: TGTGCCAGCAGCTTAAAGTCAGGCGCAGATACGCAGTATTTT.

The J gene is TRBJ2-3, the V gene TRBV15; tentatively, D is TRBD2 (6 bases). This CDR3 is built from 16 residues. Looked up from germline, CDR1 is LNHNV and CDR2 is YYDKDF (reference sequence). Trimming cost V 1 base and J 0 bases, with 11 bases left between them. CDR3 DNA: TGTGCCACCAGCAGAGCCAGCGGGCCAAGCACAGATACGCAGTATTTT. Protein: CATSRASGPSTDTQYF.

The rearrangement links TRBV5-1 to TRBJ1-5, with 9 positions matching TRBD1. V trimming: 2 bases; J trimming: 4 bases; junction bases outside the gene matches: 4. The CDR3 length is 15 residues. Germline assignment: CDR1 SGHRS and CDR2 YFSETQ. Written as DNA, the CDR3 is TGCGCCAGCAGCTTATGGACAGGGGATAATCAGCCCCAGCATTTT. Amino acid sequence: CASSLWTGDNQPQHF.

This clonotype was counted between two and nine times. The V and J genes are TRBV5-1 and TRBJ2-3; D gene ambiguous. The germline V and J ends were trimmed by 3 bases and 0 bases, with 14 bases remaining between them. CDR1 and CDR2 from the germline V gene are SGHRS and YFSETQ. CDR3 length: 16 amino acids. This CDR3 is CASSSHFGQSTDTQYF. The CDR3 DNA reads TGCGCCAGCAGCTCACATTTCGGGCAGAGCACAGATACGCAGTATTTT.